Each of the 19 T cell receptor beta chains below was sequenced from the same sample in a study of OX40 agonist ivuxolimab in advanced cancers. Method: immunoSEQ multiplex PCR; TCRdb's copy keeps in-frame clones and lacks some. Of approximately 65,000 clones detected, around 90% appear once; the ten largest clones hold roughly 0.6%. The sample consisted of CD4+ or CD8+ T cells sorted from blood, taken in a trial of the OX40 agonist ivuxolimab. The source of these receptors is an adult with an advanced solid tumor such as melanoma, head and neck, liver or kidney cancer.

This chain connects TRBV6-5 to TRBJ1-1; perhaps TRBD1 as D (6 bases). The V end lost 7 bases, the J end lost 1 base, and 13 bases lay between the germline ends. The CDR3 runs to 14 residues. Germline assignment: CDR1 MNHEY and CDR2 SVGAGI. CDR3 nucleotide sequence: TGTGCCAGCATGCCCTGGGGGCAGAACACTGAAGCTTTCTTT. Protein product: CASMPWGQNTEAFF.

The chain is built from TRBV7-8 and TRBJ2-5; D remains unclear. Germline assignment: CDR1 SGHVS and CDR2 FQNEAQ. The CDR3 is made up of 16 amino acids. The V end was cut by 2 bases, the J end by 2 bases, with 15 bases between. Here the CDR3 DNA reads TGTGCCAGCAGCTTAAATCCCGTTACCGGACAAGAGACCCAGTACTTC. Its translation is CASSLNPVTGQETQYF.

V and J are TRBV9 and TRBJ1-1; 7 bases map to TRBD1. V lost 2 bases and J lost 4; bases outside the gene matches: 11. Germline CDR1 SGDLS, CDR2 YYNGEE. This CDR3 is 16 amino acids long. CDR3 DNA sequence: TGTGCCAGCAGCGTGACAGGGCGGGGAGTCGGCACTGAAGCTTTCTTT. It yields the protein CASSVTGRGVGTEAFF.

This chain links TRBV7-9 with TRBJ2-1; 7 nucleotides align to TRBD2. Germline lookup yields CDR1 SEHNR and CDR2 FQNEAQ (reference sequence). CDR3 length: 16 residues. J lost 0 bases, V lost 1 base, and 3 bases had no gene match. The CDR3 loop is CASSLGDYRSYNEQFF. CDR3 DNA sequence: TGTGCCAGCAGCTTAGGGGACTATCGCTCCTACAATGAGCAGTTCTTC.

This sequence joins TRBV7-3 and TRBJ2-1; tentative D call: TRBD2 (5 bases). Trimming cost V 0 bases and J 9 bases, with 9 bases left between them. The germline CDR1 and CDR2 sequences are SGHTA and FQGTGA. The CDR3 contains 13 residues. The CDR3, as DNA: TGTGCCAGCAGCTTAACCCTAGCCTCTGAGCAGTTCTTC. Translating it yields CASSLTLASEQFF.

This chain joins TRBV6-1 and TRBJ2-1; 8 bases match TRBD2. V was clipped by 3 bases and J by 1 base; unmatched bases: 2. From germline, CDR1 is MNHNS and CDR2 SASEGT. The CDR3 covers 15 residues. CDR3 bases: TGTGCCAGCAGTGACCAGCGGGGGTCCTACAATGAGCAGTTCTTC. Amino acids: CASSDQRGSYNEQFF.

The genes are TRBV19 and TRBJ1-1; 8 bases are a match to TRBD1. CDR1 LNHDA and CDR2 SQIVND come from the germline V gene (reference sequence). V shed 6 bases, J shed 1 base, and the junction held 7 bases outside the gene matches. There are 15 residues in the CDR3. The CDR3, as DNA: TGTGCCAGTAGAGACAGGGGTCGGGGGAACACTGAAGCTTTCTTT. Amino acid sequence: CASRDRGRGNTEAFF.

The chain couples TRBV6-5 to TRBJ1-1; a weak D match, TRBD1 (5 bases). The CDR3 consists of 13 residues. Germline CDR1 MNHEY, CDR2 SVGAGI. V lost 4 bases and J lost 8, with 14 bases in between. The CDR3 loop reads CASSSPGFNEAFF. The CDR3 bases are TGTGCCAGCAGTTCCCCAGGGTTCAACGAAGCTTTCTTT.

Here the CDR3 DNA reads TGTGCCAGCAGCTTAGCAGGCATGCACACTGAAGCTTTCTTT. It specifies CASSLAGMHTEAFF. The rearrangement uses TRBV11-3 and TRBJ1-1; the D is unclear. CDR1 is SGHNT, CDR2 YENEEA, per germline. V was pared by 1 base and J by 3 bases, with 9 bases between. CDR3 length: 14 residues.

V and J are TRBV5-4 and TRBJ2-3, with 9 bases fitting TRBD1. The CDR3 extends over 14 amino acids. Per germline, CDR1 SGHNT and CDR2 YYREEE (reference sequence). Trimming at V came to 2 bases and at J to 4 bases, leaving 2 bases not matched to a gene. The CDR3 DNA reads TGTGCCAGCAGCTTACAGGGGGCCGCAGATACGCAGTATTTT. It yields the protein CASSLQGAADTQYF.

The chain has TRBV7-3 and TRBJ1-5; D not resolved. From germline, CDR1 is SGHTA and CDR2 FQGTGA. Deletions cut 5 bases from V and 2 bases from J, with 13 bases between. The CDR3 sequence is 15 residues long. For the CDR3, the DNA is TGTGCCAGCAGCGTCGGGCAGGAGGGCAATCAGCCCCAGCATTTT. The encoded protein is CASSVGQEGNQPQHF.

The chain has TRBV5-8 and TRBJ2-1, with 9 bases aligning to TRBD1. Germline CDR1 reads SGHTS; CDR2 reads YDEGEE. The CDR3 extends over 13 amino acids. V dropped 5 bases and J dropped 7; count of bases not matched to a gene: 4. The CDR3 sequence: CASRLTGGNEQFF. In nucleotides, the CDR3 is TGTGCCAGCAGGTTGACAGGGGGGAATGAGCAGTTCTTC.

The V call is TRBV10-1, the J call TRBJ2-2; D unresolved. Germline V CDR1 and CDR2: WNHNN, SYGVQD (reference sequence). The CDR3 runs 13 residues. V lost 0 bases and J lost 6, with 5 bases in between. The CDR3 sequence: CASSESGSGELFF. DNA for the CDR3: TGCGCCAGCAGTGAGTCGGGTTCCGGGGAGCTGTTTTTT.

The rearrangement joins TRBV5-1 to TRBJ2-5; maybe TRBD2 (5 bases). Trimming pared 3 bases from V and 5 bases from J, leaving 14 bases between. The CDR3 is 14 residues long. From germline, CDR1 is SGHRS and CDR2 YFSETQ. The CDR3 protein is CASSSHGVGETQYF. As DNA, the CDR3 is TGCGCCAGCAGCTCCCACGGGGTGGGGGAGACCCAGTACTTC.

This sequence joins TRBV11-3 and TRBJ2-7; TRBD2 matches at 8 bases. The ends lost 4 bases at V and 0 bases at J; junction bases unmatched: 8. CDR3 size: 16 residues. From germline, CDR1 is SGHNT and CDR2 YENEEA. The DNA for the CDR3 is TGTGCCAGCAGCTCGGGGGGGCCAGGGCTCTCCTACGAGCAGTACTTC. Translated, it gives CASSSGGPGLSYEQYF.

The V call is TRBV5-4, the J call TRBJ1-6; D uncertain. V lost 1 base and J lost 7, with 9 bases in between. The CDR3 consists of 14 residues. Germline V lookup: CDR1 SGHNT, CDR2 YYREEE (reference sequence). The CDR3 loop is CASSLKGLNSPLHF. CDR3 in DNA: TGTGCCAGCAGCTTGAAGGGTTTGAATTCACCCCTCCACTTT.

This clone was seen a few times. V and J are TRBV7-2 and TRBJ1-5, with D perhaps TRBD1 (6 bases). Trimming shortened V by 1 base and J by 7 bases, and 8 bases separated the two germline ends. CDR1 is SGHTA, CDR2 FQGNSA, per germline. This CDR3 is built from 13 residues. CDR3 nucleotides: TGTGCCAGCAGCTTAGTACAGGGACAGCCCCAGCATTTT. Translating gives CASSLVQGQPQHF.

This CDR3 reads CASSPRIGGYNSPLHF. The CDR3, as DNA: TGCGCCAGCAGCCCCAGGATAGGGGGCTATAATTCACCCCTCCACTTT. V gene TRBV5-1 combines with J gene TRBJ1-6; perhaps TRBD1 as D (6 bases). The CDR3 contains 16 residues. The V gene's germline CDR1 is SGHRS and CDR2 YFSETQ. Deletions cut 4 bases from V and 3 bases from J, with 14 bases between.

The chain carries TRBV5-1 and TRBJ2-3, with D perhaps matching TRBD1 or TRBD2 (5 bases each). Trimming pared 5 bases from V and 0 bases from J, leaving 10 bases between. The length of the CDR3 is 14 residues. Germline CDR1 is SGHRS and CDR2 is YFSETQ. The chain's CDR3 is CASRDGASTDTQYF. The DNA of the CDR3 is TGCGCCAGCAGGGACGGGGCTAGCACAGATACGCAGTATTTT.